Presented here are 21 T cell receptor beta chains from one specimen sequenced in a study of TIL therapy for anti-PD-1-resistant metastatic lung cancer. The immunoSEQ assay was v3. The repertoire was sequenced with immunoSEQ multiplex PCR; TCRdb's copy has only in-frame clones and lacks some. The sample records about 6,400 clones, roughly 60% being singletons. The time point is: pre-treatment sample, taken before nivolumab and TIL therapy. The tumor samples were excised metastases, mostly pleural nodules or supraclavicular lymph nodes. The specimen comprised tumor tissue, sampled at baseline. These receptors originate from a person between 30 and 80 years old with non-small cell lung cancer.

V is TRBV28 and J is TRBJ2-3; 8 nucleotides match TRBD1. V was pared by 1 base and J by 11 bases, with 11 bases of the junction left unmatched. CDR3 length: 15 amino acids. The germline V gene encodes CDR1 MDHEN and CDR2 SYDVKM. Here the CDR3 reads CASSLFRYRGWGQYF. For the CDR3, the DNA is TGTGCCAGCAGTTTATTCCGGTACAGGGGGTGGGGGCAGTATTTT. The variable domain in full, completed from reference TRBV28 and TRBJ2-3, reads DVKVTQSSRYLVKRTGEKVFLECVQDMDHENMFWYRQDPGLGLRLIYFSYDVKMKEKGDIPEGYSVSREKKERFSLILESASTNQTSMYLCASSLFRYRGWGQYFGPGTRLTVL.

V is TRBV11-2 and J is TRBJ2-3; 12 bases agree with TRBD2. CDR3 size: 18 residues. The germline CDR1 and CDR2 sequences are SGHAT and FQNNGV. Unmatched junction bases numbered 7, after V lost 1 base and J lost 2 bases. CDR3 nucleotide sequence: TGTGCCAGCAGCTTAGGGTTACTAGCGGGGGGTTCCACAGATACGCAGTATTTT. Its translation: CASSLGLLAGGSTDTQYF.

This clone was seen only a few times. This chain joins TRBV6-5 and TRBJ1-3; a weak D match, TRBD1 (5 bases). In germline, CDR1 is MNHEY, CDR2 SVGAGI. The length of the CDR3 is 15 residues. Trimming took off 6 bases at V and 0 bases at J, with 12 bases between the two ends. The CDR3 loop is CASRRQSLSGNTIYF. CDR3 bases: TGTGCCAGCAGGCGACAGAGCCTCTCTGGAAACACCATATATTTT.

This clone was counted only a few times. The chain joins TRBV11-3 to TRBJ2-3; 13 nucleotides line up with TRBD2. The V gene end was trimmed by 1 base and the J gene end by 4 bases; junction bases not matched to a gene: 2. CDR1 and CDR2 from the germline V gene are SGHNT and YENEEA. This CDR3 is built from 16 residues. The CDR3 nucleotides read TGTGCCAGCAGCTTAGGAGGACTAGCGGGAGCAGATACGCAGTATTTT. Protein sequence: CASSLGGLAGADTQYF. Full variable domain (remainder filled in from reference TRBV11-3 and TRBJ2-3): EAGVVQSPRYKIIEKKQPVAFWCNPISGHNTLYWYLQNLGQGPELLIRYENEEAVDDSQLPKDRFSAERLKGVDSTLKIQPAELGDSAVYLCASSLGGLAGADTQYFGPGTRLTVL.

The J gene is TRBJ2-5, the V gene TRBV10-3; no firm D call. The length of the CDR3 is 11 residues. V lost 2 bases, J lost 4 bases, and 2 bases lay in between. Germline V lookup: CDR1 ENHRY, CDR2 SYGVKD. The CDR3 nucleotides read TGTGCCATCAGTGAGCTAGAGACCCAGTACTTC. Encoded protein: CAISELETQYF.

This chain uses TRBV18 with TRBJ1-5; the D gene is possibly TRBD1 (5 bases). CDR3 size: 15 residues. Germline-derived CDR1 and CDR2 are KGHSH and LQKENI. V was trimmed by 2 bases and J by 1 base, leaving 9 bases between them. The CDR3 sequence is CASSPGRGSNQPQHF. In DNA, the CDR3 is TGTGCCAGCTCACCAGGCCGGGGGAGCAATCAGCCCCAGCATTTT.

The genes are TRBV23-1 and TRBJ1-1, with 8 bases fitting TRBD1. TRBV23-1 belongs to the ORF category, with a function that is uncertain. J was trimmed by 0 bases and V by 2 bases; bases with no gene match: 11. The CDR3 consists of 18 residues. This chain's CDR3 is CASSQVPDRGHMNTEAFF. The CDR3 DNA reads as TGCGCCAGCAGTCAAGTCCCCGACAGGGGCCACATGAACACTGAAGCTTTCTTT.

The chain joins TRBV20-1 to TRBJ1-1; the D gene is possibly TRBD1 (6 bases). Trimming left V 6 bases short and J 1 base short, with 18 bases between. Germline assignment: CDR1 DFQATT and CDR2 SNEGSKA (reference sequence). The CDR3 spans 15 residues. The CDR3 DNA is TGCAGTGCCAGTCCCATAGGGGGTCCGAACACTGAAGCTTTCTTT. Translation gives CSASPIGGPNTEAFF.

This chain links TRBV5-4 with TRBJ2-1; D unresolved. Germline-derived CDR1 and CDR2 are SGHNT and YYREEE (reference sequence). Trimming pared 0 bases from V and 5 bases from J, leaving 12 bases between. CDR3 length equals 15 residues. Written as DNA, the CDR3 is TGTGCCAGCAGCTTGGATACTTCCCTTAACAATGAGCAGTTCTTC. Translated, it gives CASSLDTSLNNEQFF. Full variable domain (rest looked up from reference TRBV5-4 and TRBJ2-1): ETGVTQSPTHLIKTRGQQVTLRCSSQSGHNTVSWYQQALGQGPQFIFQYYREEENGRGNFPPRFSGLQFPNYSSELNVNALELDDSALYLCASSLDTSLNNEQFFGPGTRLTVL.

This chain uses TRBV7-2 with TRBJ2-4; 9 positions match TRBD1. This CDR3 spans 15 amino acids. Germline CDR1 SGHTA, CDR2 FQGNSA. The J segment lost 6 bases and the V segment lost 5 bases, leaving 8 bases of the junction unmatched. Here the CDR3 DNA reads TGTGCCAGCAGCCCGCAATTGGGACAGGGAAACATTCAGTACTTC. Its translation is CASSPQLGQGNIQYF.

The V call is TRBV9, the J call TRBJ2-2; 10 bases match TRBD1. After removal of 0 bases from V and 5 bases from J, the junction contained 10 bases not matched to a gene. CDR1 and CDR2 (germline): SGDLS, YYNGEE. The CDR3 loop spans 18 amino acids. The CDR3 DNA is TGTGCCAGCAGCGTAGTACGGACAGGGGGGTTTAATACCGGGGAGCTGTTTTTT. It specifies CASSVVRTGGFNTGELFF.

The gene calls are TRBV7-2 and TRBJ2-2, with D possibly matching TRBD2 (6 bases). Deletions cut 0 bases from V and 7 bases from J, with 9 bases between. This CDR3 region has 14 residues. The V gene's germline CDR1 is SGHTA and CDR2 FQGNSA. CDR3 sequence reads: CASSLARDFGELFF. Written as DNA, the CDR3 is TGTGCCAGCAGCTTAGCAAGGGACTTCGGGGAGCTGTTTTTT. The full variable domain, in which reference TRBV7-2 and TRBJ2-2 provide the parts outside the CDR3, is GAGVSQSPSNKVTEKGKDVELRCDPISGHTALYWYRQSLGQGLEFLIYFQGNSAPDKSGLPSDRFSAERTGGSVSTLTIQRTQQEDSAVYLCASSLARDFGELFFGEGSRLTVL.

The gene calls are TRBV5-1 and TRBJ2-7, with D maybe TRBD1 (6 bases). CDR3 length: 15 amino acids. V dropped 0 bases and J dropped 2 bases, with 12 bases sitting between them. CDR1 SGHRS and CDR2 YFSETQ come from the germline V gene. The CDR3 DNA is TGCGCCAGCAGCTTGGCTTTCCAGGGGACCTACGAGCAGTACTTC. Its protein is CASSLAFQGTYEQYF.

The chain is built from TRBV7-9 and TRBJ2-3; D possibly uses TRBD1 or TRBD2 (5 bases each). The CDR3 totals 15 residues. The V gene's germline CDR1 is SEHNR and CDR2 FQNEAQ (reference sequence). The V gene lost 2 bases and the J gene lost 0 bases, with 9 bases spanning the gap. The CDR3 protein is CASSLMGESTDTQYF. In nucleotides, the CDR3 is TGTGCCAGCAGCTTAATGGGGGAAAGCACAGATACGCAGTATTTT.

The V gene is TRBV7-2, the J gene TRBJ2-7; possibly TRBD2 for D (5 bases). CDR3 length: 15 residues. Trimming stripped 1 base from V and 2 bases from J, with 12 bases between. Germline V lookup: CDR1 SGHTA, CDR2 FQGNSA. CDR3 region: CASSLGYGVAYEQYF. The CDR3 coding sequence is TGTGCCAGCAGCTTAGGATACGGGGTAGCCTACGAGCAGTACTTC.

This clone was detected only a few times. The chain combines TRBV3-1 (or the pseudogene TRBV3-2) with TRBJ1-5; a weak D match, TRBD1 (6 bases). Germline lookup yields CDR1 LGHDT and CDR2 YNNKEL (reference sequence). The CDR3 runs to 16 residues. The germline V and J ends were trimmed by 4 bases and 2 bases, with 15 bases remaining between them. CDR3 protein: CASSPSTGTGNQPQHF. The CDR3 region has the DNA TGTGCCAGCAGCCCGTCGACAGGCACTGGCAATCAGCCCCAGCATTTT.

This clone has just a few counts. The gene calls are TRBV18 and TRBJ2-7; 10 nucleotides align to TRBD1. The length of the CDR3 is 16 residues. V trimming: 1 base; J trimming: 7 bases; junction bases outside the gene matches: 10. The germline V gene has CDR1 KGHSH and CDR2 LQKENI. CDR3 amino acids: CASSPRILGQGGEQYF. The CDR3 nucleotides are TGTGCCAGCTCACCACGAATTTTAGGACAGGGGGGAGAGCAGTACTTC.

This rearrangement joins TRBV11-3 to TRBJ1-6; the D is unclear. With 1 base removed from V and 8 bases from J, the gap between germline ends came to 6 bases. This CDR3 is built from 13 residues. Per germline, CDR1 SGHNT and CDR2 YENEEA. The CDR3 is CASSLVGDSPLHF. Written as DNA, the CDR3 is TGTGCCAGCAGCTTAGTTGGGGATTCACCCCTCCACTTT.

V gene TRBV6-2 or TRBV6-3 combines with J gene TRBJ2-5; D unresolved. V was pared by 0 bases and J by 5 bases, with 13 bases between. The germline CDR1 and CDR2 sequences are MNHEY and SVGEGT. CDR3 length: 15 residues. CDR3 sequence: CASSYSASGSETQYF. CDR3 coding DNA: TGTGCCAGCAGTTACTCGGCTAGTGGGTCGGAGACCCAGTACTTC.

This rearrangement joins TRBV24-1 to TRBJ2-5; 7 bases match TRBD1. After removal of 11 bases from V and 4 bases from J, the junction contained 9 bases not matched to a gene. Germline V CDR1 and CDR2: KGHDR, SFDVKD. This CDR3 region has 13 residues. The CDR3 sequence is CAIANRQGETQYF. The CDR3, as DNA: TGTGCCATCGCCAACCGACAGGGAGAGACCCAGTACTTC.

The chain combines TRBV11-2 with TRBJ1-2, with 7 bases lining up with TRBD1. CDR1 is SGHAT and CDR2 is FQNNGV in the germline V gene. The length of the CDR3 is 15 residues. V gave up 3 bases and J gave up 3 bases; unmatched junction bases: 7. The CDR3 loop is CASSFSTGSDYGYTF. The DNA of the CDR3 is TGTGCCAGCAGCTTTTCGACAGGGTCAGACTATGGCTACACCTTC.